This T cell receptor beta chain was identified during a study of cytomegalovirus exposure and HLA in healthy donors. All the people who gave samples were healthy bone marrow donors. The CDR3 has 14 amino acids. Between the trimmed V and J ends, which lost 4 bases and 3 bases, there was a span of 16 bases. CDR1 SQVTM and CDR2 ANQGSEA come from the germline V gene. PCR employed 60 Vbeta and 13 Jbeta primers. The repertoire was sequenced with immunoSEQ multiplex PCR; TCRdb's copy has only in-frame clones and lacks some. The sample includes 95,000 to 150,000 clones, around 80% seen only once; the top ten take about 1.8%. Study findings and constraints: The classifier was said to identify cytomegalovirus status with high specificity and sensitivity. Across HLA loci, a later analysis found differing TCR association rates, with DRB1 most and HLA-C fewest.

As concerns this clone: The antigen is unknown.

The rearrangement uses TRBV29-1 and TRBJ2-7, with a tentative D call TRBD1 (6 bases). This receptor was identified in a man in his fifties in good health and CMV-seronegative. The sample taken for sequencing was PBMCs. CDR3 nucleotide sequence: TGCAGCGTTGCGACGTCTCACAGGGACTACGAGCAGTACTTC. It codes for CSVATSHRDYEQYF.